Listed here are 20 T cell receptor beta chains from one sample, sequenced in a study of blood T cell repertoires in COVID-19. Profiling relied on immunoSEQ multiplex PCR, and the TCRdb table lists in-frame clones only, not all of them. The sample includes over 150,000 clones, roughly 88% seen only once; the top ten take 0.55% to 0.75%. Sequenced material: peripheral blood. These receptor sequences come from a man in his sixties with COVID-19, enrolled during active disease.

This sequence joins TRBV7-9 and TRBJ2-7, with D possibly TRBD1 on 6 matching bases. V was shortened by 5 bases and J by 0 bases, with 17 bases between the two germline ends. The CDR3 totals 16 residues. Germline-derived CDR1 and CDR2 are SEHNR and FQNEAQ (reference sequence). CDR3 sequence: CASSLGRGGSSYEQYF. CDR3 DNA: TGTGCCAGCAGCCTGGGGCGTGGGGGCAGCTCCTACGAGCAGTACTTC.

The chain is built from TRBV7-3 and TRBJ2-7; D is unresolved. The CDR3 has 13 amino acids. V lost 2 bases to trimming and J lost 4 bases, with 9 bases between them. CDR1 is SGHTA and CDR2 is FQGTGA in the germline V gene. CDR3 region: CASSLGPLYEQYF. CDR3 bases: TGTGCCAGCAGCTTAGGGCCTCTTTACGAGCAGTACTTC.

The CDR3 region has the DNA TGTGCCAGCAGCCCGCTAGGGACAGGGTATTCACCCCTCCACTTT. Its translation is CASSPLGTGYSPLHF. The gene calls are TRBV7-9 and TRBJ1-6, with 9 bases aligning to TRBD1. The V gene's germline CDR1 is SEHNR and CDR2 FQNEAQ (reference sequence). The CDR3 totals 15 residues. Unmatched junction bases numbered 7, after V lost 5 bases and J lost 8 bases.

The genes are TRBV7-2 and TRBJ2-3; maybe TRBD1 (5 bases). CDR3 length: 13 residues. With 5 bases removed from V and 10 bases from J, the gap between germline ends came to 16 bases. Looked up from germline, CDR1 is SGHTA and CDR2 is FQGNSA. CDR3 sequence (DNA): TGTGCCAGCAGCAGACCAGGGTTCGGTCCGCAGTATTTT. It codes for CASSRPGFGPQYF.

Written as DNA, the CDR3 is TGTGCCAGCAGCCAATTAGAGGGGACACTGAGCTCTGGAAACACCATATATTTT. Amino acid sequence: CASSQLEGTLSSGNTIYF. The chain combines TRBV13 with TRBJ1-3; D may be TRBD1 (6 bases). Looked up from germline, CDR1 is PRHDT and CDR2 is FYEKMQ (reference sequence). The CDR3 totals 18 residues. The V and J ends lost 5 bases and 0 bases respectively, with 20 bases between them.

The chain employs TRBV5-4 and TRBJ1-2; D uncertain. The CDR3 has 14 amino acids. Germline V gene sequence: CDR1 SGHNT, CDR2 YYREEE (reference sequence). Trimming left V 1 base short and J 0 bases short, with 7 bases between. CDR3 loop: CASSLRGANYGYTF. The CDR3 DNA sequence: TGTGCCAGCAGCTTGCGGGGAGCTAACTATGGCTACACCTTC.

This chain connects TRBV28 to TRBJ1-2, with a possible D match to TRBD1 (5 bases). Germline V gene sequence: CDR1 MDHEN, CDR2 SYDVKM. This CDR3 has 13 residues. V was pared by 8 bases and J by 2 bases, with 12 bases between. CDR3 nucleotide sequence: TGTGCCAGCTCAGGGAATCGAAACTATGGCTACACCTTC. This codes for CASSGNRNYGYTF.

V and J are TRBV7-8 and TRBJ2-3; TRBD2 aligns across 7 bases. The germline V gene encodes CDR1 SGHVS and CDR2 FQNEAQ. The CDR3 extends over 15 amino acids. V was clipped by 8 bases and J by 4 bases; unmatched bases: 12. CDR3 amino acids: CASSPMAGVADTQYF. The CDR3 DNA reads as TGTGCCAGCTCCCCGATGGCGGGGGTTGCAGATACGCAGTATTTT.

This chain links TRBV19 with TRBJ2-6; unclear D gene. The V gene's germline CDR1 is LNHDA and CDR2 SQIVND (reference sequence). V was trimmed by 7 bases and J by 0 bases, leaving 10 bases between them. The CDR3 spans 15 residues. The DNA for the CDR3 is TGTGCCAGTATTAATATTTACTCTGGGGCCAACGTCCTGACTTTC. Protein sequence: CASINIYSGANVLTF.

This chain links TRBV5-8 with TRBJ1-5; 8 nucleotides match TRBD1. The CDR3 contains 16 residues. Germline CDR1 is SGHTS and CDR2 is YDEGEE. V lost 4 bases and J lost 3; bases outside the gene matches: 9. The CDR3: CASSPLTGANNQPQHF. Written as DNA, the CDR3 is TGTGCCAGCAGCCCTTTGACAGGGGCTAACAATCAGCCCCAGCATTTT.

The rearrangement uses TRBV18 and TRBJ1-2; D not resolved. Germline CDR1 reads KGHSH; CDR2 reads LQKENI. The CDR3 has 13 residues. Trimming took off 2 bases at V and 7 bases at J, with 11 bases between the two ends. For the CDR3, the DNA is TGTGCCAGCTCACCAGAGGAGGGATTTGGCTACACCTTC. Amino acid sequence: CASSPEEGFGYTF.

The J gene is TRBJ2-7, the V gene TRBV7-2; TRBD1 matches 9 bases. Per germline, CDR1 SGHTA and CDR2 FQGNSA. The CDR3 runs 13 residues. After removal of 5 bases from V and 3 bases from J, the junction contained 2 bases not matched to a gene. The CDR3 spells CASSPDRGYEQYF. In DNA form, the CDR3 reads TGTGCCAGCAGCCCGGACAGGGGCTACGAGCAGTACTTC.

The V gene is TRBV11-2, the J gene TRBJ1-6; no clear D gene. Trimming cost V 0 bases and J 10 bases, with 13 bases left between them. Germline CDR1 is SGHAT and CDR2 is FQNNGV. This CDR3 has 15 amino acids. Here the CDR3 reads CASSLESERNSPLHF. CDR3 in DNA: TGTGCCAGCAGCTTAGAGAGCGAAAGAAACTCACCCCTCCACTTT.

The chain employs TRBV19 and TRBJ1-5; 9 bases match TRBD1. Germline V lookup: CDR1 LNHDA, CDR2 SQIVND (reference sequence). The CDR3 contains 16 residues. V was pared by 4 bases and J by 4 bases, with 8 bases of the junction left unmatched. As DNA, the CDR3 is TGTGCCAGTAGTAAACGACAGGGGGAGTCAAATCAGCCCCAGCATTTT. Amino acids: CASSKRQGESNQPQHF.

This chain connects TRBV7-3 to TRBJ2-1; TRBD2 aligns across 9 bases. This CDR3 has 16 amino acids. Per germline, CDR1 SGHTA and CDR2 FQGTGA. Trimming at V came to 3 bases and at J to 3 bases, leaving 6 bases not matched to a gene. CDR3 bases: TGTGCCAGCAGCTTGGGCGGGGGGGCCGTCTACAATGAGCAGTTCTTC. It yields the protein CASSLGGGAVYNEQFF.

The genes are TRBV9 and TRBJ2-1, with 9 bases identical to TRBD2. J gave up 7 bases and V 0 bases, and 8 bases lay outside the gene matches. The CDR3 has 16 amino acids. Germline V gene data show CDR1 as SGDLS and CDR2 as YYNGEE. CDR3: CASSVEIGGGVNEQFF. The CDR3 DNA is TGTGCCAGCAGCGTAGAGATTGGCGGGGGGGTGAATGAGCAGTTCTTC.

A note on this clone: The same CDR3 can be traced to other DNA sequences in this sample. V gene TRBV5-1 combines with J gene TRBJ2-7; possibly TRBD2 for D (5 bases). This CDR3 region has 12 residues. With 1 base removed from V and 4 bases from J, the gap between germline ends came to 6 bases. CDR1 SGHRS and CDR2 YFSETQ come from the germline V gene. CDR3 in amino acids: CASSLSGYEQYF. The CDR3 DNA sequence: TGCGCCAGCAGCTTGTCGGGATACGAGCAGTACTTC. Looking up the rest from reference TRBV5-1 and TRBJ2-7 gives the full variable domain: KAGVTQTPRYLIKTRGQQVTLSCSPISGHRSVSWYQQTPGQGLQFLFEYFSETQRNKGNFPGRFSGRQFSNSRSEMNVSTLELGDSALYLCASSLSGYEQYFGPGTRLTVT.

The V and J genes are TRBV28 and TRBJ2-3, with D unresolved. The germline gives CDR1 MDHEN, CDR2 SYDVKM. The CDR3 sequence is 13 residues long. The V end lost 2 bases, the J end lost 1 base, and 4 bases lay between the germline ends. Here the CDR3 reads CASSLLGTDTQYF. Here the CDR3 DNA reads TGTGCCAGCAGTTTACTTGGCACAGATACGCAGTATTTT.

The chain joins TRBV28 to TRBJ2-2; TRBD1 aligns across 7 bases. This CDR3 has 16 residues. Per germline, CDR1 MDHEN and CDR2 SYDVKM. V was clipped by 4 bases and J by 0 bases; unmatched bases: 5. CDR3 DNA: TGTGCCAGCAGTTATGGGACAGACGCGAACACCGGGGAGCTGTTTTTT. Amino acid sequence: CASSYGTDANTGELFF.

The chain uses TRBV9 and TRBJ2-5; D gene unclear. The germline gives CDR1 SGDLS, CDR2 YYNGEE. Trimming removed 0 bases at V and 0 bases at J, with 9 bases between. The CDR3 covers 15 residues. The CDR3 nucleotides read TGTGCCAGCAGCGTAGGAGACTGGAACCAAGAGACCCAGTACTTC. Encoded protein: CASSVGDWNQETQYF.